This section outlines one T cell receptor beta chain sequence together with its context. Its antigen remains unidentified. Donors had no recently reported acute infections or vaccinations and were HIV-negative. The test was conducted at deep level. Every unsorted PBMC PCR replicate was loaded with around 270 ng DNA, around 30,000 T cell genomes. Data came from immunoSEQ multiplex PCR; TCRdb stores just in-frame clones and leaves some out. The sample includes hundreds of thousands of clones, roughly three quarters of them seen just once. These data belong to a study of shared clonotypes between healthy human individuals. Study results and caveats: Tissue TCR repertoires likely differ from these blood-only repertoires.

The CDR3 covers 14 residues. The V end was cut by 3 bases, the J end by 4 bases, with 13 bases between. Germline V gene data show CDR1 as ENHRY and CDR2 as SYGVKD. This chain joins TRBV10-3 and TRBJ2-7; D gene ambiguous. Input material: PBMCs. The receptor comes from a woman aged 40 to 55 in good health. Some clones in this sample may be carry-over from other donors' samples. CDR3 coding DNA: TGTGCCATCAGTGATGGGCACGGTTCTTACGAGCAGTACTTC. It encodes CAISDGHGSYEQYF.